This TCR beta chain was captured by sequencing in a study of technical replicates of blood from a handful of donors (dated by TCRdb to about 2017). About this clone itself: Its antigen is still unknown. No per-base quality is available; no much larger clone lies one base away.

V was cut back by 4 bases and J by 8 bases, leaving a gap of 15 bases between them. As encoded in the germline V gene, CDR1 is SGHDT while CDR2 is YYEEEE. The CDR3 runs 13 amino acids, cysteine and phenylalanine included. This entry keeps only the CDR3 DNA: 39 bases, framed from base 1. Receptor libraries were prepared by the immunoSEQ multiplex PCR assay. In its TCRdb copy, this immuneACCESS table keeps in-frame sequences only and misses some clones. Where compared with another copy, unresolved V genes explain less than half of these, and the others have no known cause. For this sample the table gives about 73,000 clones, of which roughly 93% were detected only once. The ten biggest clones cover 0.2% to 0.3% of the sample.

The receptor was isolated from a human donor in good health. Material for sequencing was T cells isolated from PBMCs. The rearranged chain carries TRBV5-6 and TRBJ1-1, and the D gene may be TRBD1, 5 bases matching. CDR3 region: CASSPGPRGEAFF. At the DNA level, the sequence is TGTGCCAGCAGCCCAGGGCCCCGTGGGGAAGCTTTCTTT.